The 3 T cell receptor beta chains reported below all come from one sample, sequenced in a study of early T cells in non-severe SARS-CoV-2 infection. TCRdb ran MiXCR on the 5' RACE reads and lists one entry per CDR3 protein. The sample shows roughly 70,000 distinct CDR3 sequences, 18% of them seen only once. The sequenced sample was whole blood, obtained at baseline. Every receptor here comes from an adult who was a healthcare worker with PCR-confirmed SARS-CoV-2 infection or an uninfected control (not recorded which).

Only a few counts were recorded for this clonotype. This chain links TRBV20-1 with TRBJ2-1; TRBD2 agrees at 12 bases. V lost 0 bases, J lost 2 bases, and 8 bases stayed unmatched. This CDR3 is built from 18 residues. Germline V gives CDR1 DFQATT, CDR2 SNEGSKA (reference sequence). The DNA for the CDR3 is TGCAGTGCTAGAGATCGGCTAGCGGGGGGGATCCCCTACAATGAGCAGTTCTTC. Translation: CSARDRLAGGIPYNEQFF.

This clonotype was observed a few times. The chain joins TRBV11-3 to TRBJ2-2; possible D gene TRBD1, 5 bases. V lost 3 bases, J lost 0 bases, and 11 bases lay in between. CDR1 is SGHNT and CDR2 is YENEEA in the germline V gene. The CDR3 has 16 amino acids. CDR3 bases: TGTGCCAGCAGCTTGGGGCTAACCACGAACACCGGGGAGCTGTTTTTT. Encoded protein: CASSLGLTTNTGELFF.

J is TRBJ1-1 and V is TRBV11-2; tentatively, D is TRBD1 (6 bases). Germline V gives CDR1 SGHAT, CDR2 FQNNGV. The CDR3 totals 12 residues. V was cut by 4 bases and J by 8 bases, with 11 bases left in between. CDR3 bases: TGTGCCAGCAGCTCGACAGGACCCGAAGCTTTCTTT. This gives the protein CASSSTGPEAFF.